This TCR beta chain was recovered during a study of blood T cell repertoires in COVID-19. The CDR3 consists of 16 residues. The V and J ends lost 2 bases and 0 bases, in that order; junction bases with no gene match: 4. The germline gives CDR1 MDHEN, CDR2 SYDVKM. Clones were sequenced by immunoSEQ multiplex PCR, and TCRdb holds only the in-frame ones, with some missing. The data contain a few hundred thousand clones, roughly 89% of them singletons. This chain connects TRBV28 to TRBJ1-3, with 7 positions matching TRBD1. Material: PBMCs or T cells enriched from blood (not recorded which). This sequence originates from a woman in her forties or fifties who had been exposed to COVID-19. As DNA, the CDR3 is TGTGCCAGCAGTTTAGTGGGACAGAGCTCTGGAAACACCATATATTTT. This gives the protein CASSLVGQSSGNTIYF.